Each of the 23 T cell receptor beta chains below was sequenced from the same sample in a study of cytomegalovirus exposure and HLA in healthy donors. The study ran its PCR with 60 Vbeta and 13 Jbeta primers. Sequenced by immunoSEQ multiplex PCR; TCRdb stores in-frame clones only, minus some. The data contain roughly 97,000 clones, approximately 80% of them singletons. Sequencing was carried out using PBMCs. The origin of the receptors is a woman younger than 30 in good health and CMV-seropositive.

The chain has TRBV5-8 and TRBJ1-1; TRBD1 might be the D (6 bases). Germline V gene sequence: CDR1 SGHTS, CDR2 YDEGEE. The CDR3 has 15 amino acids. V was shortened by 4 bases and J by 4 bases, with 17 bases between the two germline ends. The CDR3 DNA is TGTGCCAGCAGCGCCTCAGGGGTCACGGCCACTGAAGCTTTCTTT. Translation gives CASSASGVTATEAFF.

This rearrangement joins TRBV5-1 to TRBJ2-7; D is possibly TRBD2 (5 bases). This CDR3 region has 14 residues. The germline CDR1 and CDR2 sequences are SGHRS and YFSETQ. Trimming removed 3 bases at V and 7 bases at J, with 17 bases between. For the CDR3, the DNA is TGCGCCAGCAGCTCCAGAGGCGGGCCTCAGGAGCAGTACTTC. This codes for CASSSRGGPQEQYF.

This clone appeared once. J is TRBJ2-7 and V is TRBV9; D gene uncertain. This CDR3 has 15 amino acids. Germline V gives CDR1 SGDLS, CDR2 YYNGEE. Trimming removed 0 bases at V and 2 bases at J, with 12 bases between. CDR3 protein: CASSVEYGGTYEQYF. The CDR3 DNA follows: TGTGCCAGCAGCGTAGAGTATGGCGGTACCTACGAGCAGTACTTC.

The rearrangement uses TRBV23-1 and TRBJ2-7; 9 bases are a match to TRBD1. TRBV23-1 qualifies as an ORF whose function is uncertain. This CDR3 is 15 amino acids long. The ends lost 2 bases at V and 2 bases at J; junction bases unmatched: 4. The CDR3 region has the DNA TGCGCCAGCAGTCAACCAGACAGGGGGGCCTACGAGCAGTACTTC. Translated, it gives CASSQPDRGAYEQYF.

The count of this clone is one. The V and J genes are TRBV2 and TRBJ2-7; 8 bases are a match to TRBD2. Looked up from germline, CDR1 is SNHLY and CDR2 is FYNNEI. J gave up 0 bases and V 8 bases, and 6 bases lay outside the gene matches. The CDR3 extends over 14 amino acids. CDR3 in DNA: TGTGCCAGCCGGAGTAGCGGGGCCTCCTACGAGCAGTACTTC. As protein: CASRSSGASYEQYF.

The chain recombines TRBV27 with TRBJ2-1, with TRBD1 matching 9 bases. Germline assignment: CDR1 MNHEY and CDR2 SMNVEV (reference sequence). This CDR3 has 13 residues. V dropped 6 bases and J dropped 9; count of bases not matched to a gene: 6. The CDR3 loop reads CASRTGGGGEQFF. In DNA form, the CDR3 reads TGTGCCAGCAGGACAGGGGGAGGTGGTGAGCAGTTCTTC.

The rearrangement uses TRBV4-1 and TRBJ1-5, with a weak D call TRBD1 (5 bases). Germline assignment: CDR1 MGHRA and CDR2 YSYEKL. V lost 0 bases and J 2 bases, leaving 11 bases between the germline ends. The CDR3 contains 16 residues. For the CDR3, the DNA is TGCGCCAGCAGCCAAGAGGGGGGACCGGGCAATCAGCCCCAGCATTTT. As protein: CASSQEGGPGNQPQHF.

The J gene is TRBJ2-7, the V gene TRBV7-9; 7 nucleotides line up with TRBD1. Germline V lookup: CDR1 SEHNR, CDR2 FQNEAQ (reference sequence). The trim removed 3 bases at V and 0 bases at J, leaving 2 bases unmatched. The CDR3 contains 14 residues. CDR3 amino acids: CASSFGQASYEQYF. The CDR3 DNA reads as TGTGCCAGCAGCTTTGGACAGGCCTCCTACGAGCAGTACTTC.

The CDR3 loop reads CASSLAPEQETQYF. In nucleotides, the CDR3 is TGCGCCAGCAGCTTGGCCCCAGAACAAGAGACCCAGTACTTC. This sequence joins TRBV5-1 and TRBJ2-5; D is ambiguous. V gave up 0 bases and J gave up 2 bases, with 8 bases separating them. CDR1 and CDR2 from the germline V gene are SGHRS and YFSETQ. The CDR3 loop spans 14 amino acids.

The chain links TRBV7-9 to TRBJ2-1; no firm D call. V was trimmed by 2 bases and J by 6 bases, leaving 11 bases between them. The CDR3 spans 14 residues. Germline V lookup: CDR1 SEHNR, CDR2 FQNEAQ (reference sequence). The CDR3 DNA is TGTGCCAGCAGCTTACTAACCAAGCCCAATGAGCAGTTCTTC. Amino acids: CASSLLTKPNEQFF.

The V and J genes are TRBV5-1 and TRBJ2-7; no definite D call. V was clipped by 4 bases and J by 6 bases, with 11 bases between them. Germline V CDR1 and CDR2: SGHRS, YFSETQ. This CDR3 has 12 residues. The DNA of the CDR3 is TGCGCCAGCAGCACGGAGTGGAGCGAGCAGTACTTC. It encodes CASSTEWSEQYF.

The gene calls are TRBV5-1 and TRBJ2-3; D remains ambiguous. The germline V gene encodes CDR1 SGHRS and CDR2 YFSETQ. This CDR3 is 13 amino acids long. Deletions cut 4 bases from V and 0 bases from J, with 6 bases between. In DNA, the CDR3 is TGCGCCAGCAGCCTAACTAGCACAGATACGCAGTATTTT. This translates into CASSLTSTDTQYF.

The rearrangement links TRBV7-8 to TRBJ2-3; 9 nucleotides line up with TRBD1. The CDR3 sequence is 19 residues long. The V and J ends lost 1 base and 4 bases, in that order; junction bases with no gene match: 15. Germline V CDR1 and CDR2: SGHVS, FQNEAQ. The CDR3 DNA reads TGTGCCAGCAGCTTAGGGTCGCTCCGACAGGGGGTTCGTGCAGATACGCAGTATTTT. Protein: CASSLGSLRQGVRADTQYF.

The rearrangement uses TRBV28 and TRBJ2-1; D not certain. The V and J ends lost 4 bases and 7 bases respectively, with 8 bases between them. The CDR3 runs 12 residues. The V gene's germline CDR1 is MDHEN and CDR2 SYDVKM. CDR3 DNA: TGTGCCAGCAGTTCCACGGGTAATGAGCAGTTCTTC. Translation gives CASSSTGNEQFF.

The chain combines TRBV2 with TRBJ1-4, with D perhaps TRBD1 (5 bases). The CDR3 sequence is 12 residues long. Germline CDR1 is SNHLY and CDR2 is FYNNEI. Trimming cost V 7 bases and J 8 bases, with 11 bases left between them. The DNA of the CDR3 is TGTGCCAGCACAGGGCTACGGGAAAAACTGTTTTTT. Its translation: CASTGLREKLFF.

The chain carries TRBV5-1 and TRBJ2-1; 9 bases map to TRBD2. This CDR3 has 17 amino acids. Germline CDR1 is SGHRS and CDR2 is YFSETQ. The J segment lost 0 bases and the V segment lost 4 bases, leaving 8 bases of the junction unmatched. CDR3 region: CASSPRAGGNSYNEQFF. In DNA, the CDR3 is TGCGCCAGCAGCCCACGAGCGGGAGGTAACTCCTACAATGAGCAGTTCTTC.

This chain joins TRBV10-1 and TRBJ2-3; weak D call: TRBD2 (5 bases). This CDR3 has 15 amino acids. Germline V lookup: CDR1 WNHNN, CDR2 SYGVQD (reference sequence). Trimming left V 4 bases short and J 4 bases short, with 15 bases between. CDR3: CASSVQASSADTQYF. In DNA form, the CDR3 reads TGCGCCAGCAGTGTTCAGGCTAGCAGCGCAGATACGCAGTATTTT.

A few counts support this clone. Here the CDR3 DNA reads TGTGCCAGCAGCTTATCCTTGAACACTGAAGCTTTCTTT. Protein sequence: CASSLSLNTEAFF. The rearrangement joins TRBV7-3 to TRBJ1-1; D is ambiguous. V gave up 2 bases and J gave up 0 bases, with 4 bases separating them. The CDR3 covers 13 residues. CDR1 and CDR2 from the germline V gene are SGHTA and FQGTGA.

The V call is TRBV7-9, the J call TRBJ2-3, with 10 nucleotides matching TRBD1. Germline V gene lookup returns CDR1 SEHNR and CDR2 FQNEAQ (reference sequence). This CDR3 has 16 residues. V shed 3 bases, J shed 2 bases, and the junction held 5 bases outside the gene matches. CDR3 residues: CASSFWTGGPTDTQYF. Written as DNA, the CDR3 is TGTGCCAGCAGCTTTTGGACAGGGGGGCCCACAGATACGCAGTATTTT.

The chain carries TRBV5-6 and TRBJ2-3; perhaps TRBD2 as D (6 bases). Germline values: CDR1 SGHDT, CDR2 YYEEEE. The CDR3 consists of 14 residues. V was shortened by 0 bases and J by 1 base, with 6 bases between the two germline ends. CDR3 residues: CASSLAGGTDTQYF. In DNA, the CDR3 is TGTGCCAGCAGCTTGGCGGGGGGCACAGATACGCAGTATTTT.

The chain combines TRBV7-8 with TRBJ1-5, with D possibly being TRBD1 (6 bases). The CDR3 has 15 amino acids. V dropped 5 bases and J dropped 4 bases, with 15 bases sitting between them. Germline V gene lookup returns CDR1 SGHVS and CDR2 FQNEAQ. CDR3 sequence: CASSASRTVNQPQHF. CDR3 nucleotide sequence: TGTGCCAGCAGCGCCTCCCGGACAGTTAATCAGCCCCAGCATTTT.

This clone was counted a few times. CDR3: CASSLSSGAEGTQYF. CDR3 nucleotides: TGTGCCAGCAGTTTATCATCGGGAGCCGAGGGGACCCAGTACTTC. The J gene is TRBJ2-5, the V gene TRBV27; maybe TRBD2 (6 bases). Germline V lookup: CDR1 MNHEY, CDR2 SMNVEV (reference sequence). The CDR3 consists of 15 residues. V lost 0 bases, J lost 7 bases, and 15 bases lay in between.

V is TRBV30 and J is TRBJ2-6; tentative D call: TRBD2 (5 bases). Per the germline V gene, CDR1 is GTSNPN and CDR2 is SVGIG (reference sequence). V was trimmed by 7 bases and J by 3 bases, leaving 10 bases between them. The CDR3 is 13 amino acids. In DNA, the CDR3 is TGTGCCTCGGACTTAATTGGGGCCAACGTCCTGACTTTC. It yields the protein CASDLIGANVLTF. Full variable domain (outside the CDR3, taken from reference TRBV30 and TRBJ2-6): SQTIHQWPATLVQPVGSPLSLECTVEGTSNPNLYWYRQAAGRGLQLLFYSVGIGQISSEVPQNLSASRPQDRQFILSSKKLLLSDSGFYLCASDLIGANVLTFGAGSRLTVL.